A single sample is the source of the 32 T cell receptor beta chains below, sequenced in a study of blood T cells in healthy people across ages. Primers used in a second PCR of roughly 7 to 12 cycles were a sample-barcoded 5' primer and a J-beta primer mix. TCRdb reprocessed the 5' RACE reads with MiXCR, giving one entry per CDR3 protein. This table has 650,000 to 800,000 distinct CDR3 sequences, roughly half appearing once. Sequencing was carried out using blood. Receptor source: a woman aged 80 or over in good health.

Ten or more counts support this clonotype. The gene calls are TRBV18 and TRBJ2-2; TRBD2 matches at 11 bases. J gave up 4 bases and V 6 bases, and 4 bases lay outside the gene matches. From germline, CDR1 is KGHSH and CDR2 LQKENI. This CDR3 is 15 amino acids long. CDR3 bases: TGTGCCAGCTCCTTCGGACTAGCGGGCACCGGGGAGCTGTTTTTT. Protein: CASSFGLAGTGELFF.

The CDR3 DNA reads as TGTGCCAGCAGTTATACCAACTTTGGGCCTGATTCACCCCTCCACTTT. This gives the protein CASSYTNFGPDSPLHF. The rearrangement uses TRBV6-5 and TRBJ1-6; D uncertain. V dropped 3 bases and J dropped 8 bases, with 17 bases sitting between them. The CDR3 sequence is 16 residues long. Per the germline V gene, CDR1 is MNHEY and CDR2 is SVGAGI.

In its sample, this clonotype was seen many times. The gene calls are TRBV20-1 and TRBJ2-1, with TRBD2 as a possible D gene (5 bases). Germline V lookup: CDR1 DFQATT, CDR2 SNEGSKA (reference sequence). CDR3 size: 15 residues. Trimming shortened V by 3 bases and J by 0 bases, and 12 bases separated the two germline ends. CDR3 DNA sequence: TGCAGTGCTAGGGAGCGGCCTAGCTCCTACAATGAGCAGTTCTTC. It specifies CSARERPSSYNEQFF.

This chain connects TRBV7-9 to TRBJ2-1, with D possibly TRBD1 on 6 matching bases. V gave up 4 bases and J gave up 10 bases, with 17 bases separating them. This CDR3 has 14 residues. In germline, CDR1 is SEHNR, CDR2 FQNEAQ (reference sequence). The CDR3 DNA is TGTGCCAGCAGCTCGACCCTGGACAGCAGGGAGCAGTTCTTC. Translating gives CASSSTLDSREQFF. Drawing the rest from reference TRBV7-9 and TRBJ2-1, the complete variable domain is DTGVSQNPRHKITKRGQNVTFRCDPISEHNRLYWYRQTLGQGPEFLTYFQNEAQLEKSRLLSDRFSAERPKGSFSTLEIQRTEQGDSAMYLCASSSTLDSREQFFGPGTRLTVL.

V and J are TRBV27 and TRBJ1-2; D may be TRBD1 (5 bases). The germline V and J ends were trimmed by 8 bases and 4 bases, with 14 bases remaining between them. Germline V gene lookup returns CDR1 MNHEY and CDR2 SMNVEV (reference sequence). The CDR3 contains 13 residues. The CDR3 protein is CASGFQGGYGYTF. The CDR3 DNA reads as TGTGCCAGCGGCTTTCAGGGAGGCTATGGCTACACCTTC.

This clonotype was seen many times. The chain recombines TRBV20-1 with TRBJ2-5; D is unclear. From germline, CDR1 is DFQATT and CDR2 SNEGSKA (reference sequence). CDR3 length: 9 amino acids. The CDR3: CSAEQTQYF. Written as DNA, the CDR3 is TGCAGCGCTGAACAGACCCAGTACTTC.

This clonotype was seen ten or more times. This rearrangement joins TRBV14 to TRBJ2-1; a weak D match, TRBD2 (5 bases). The CDR3 loop spans 15 amino acids. The germline V gene has CDR1 SGHDN and CDR2 FVKESK. V was shortened by 4 bases and J by 2 bases, with 12 bases between the two germline ends. The CDR3 spells CASSLTRGPYNEQFF. The DNA of the CDR3 is TGTGCCAGCAGCCTGACCCGCGGGCCCTACAATGAGCAGTTCTTC.

With regard to this clonotype: A read error may explain this, as a much larger clone is one base away. This sequence joins TRBV4-1 and TRBJ2-7; 7 nucleotides match TRBD1. The CDR3 is 16 residues long. After removal of 7 bases from V and 0 bases from J, the junction contained 12 bases not matched to a gene. Germline V gives CDR1 MGHRA, CDR2 YSYEKL. The CDR3 reads CASIHTHRGLSYEQYF. The CDR3 DNA follows: TGCGCCAGCATCCATACCCACAGGGGTCTCTCCTACGAGCAGTACTTC.

This chain connects TRBV7-9 to TRBJ2-1, with 13 bases aligning to TRBD2. The junction had 3 bases not matched to a gene; V was cut back by 2 bases and J by 2 bases. Germline CDR1 is SEHNR and CDR2 is FQNEAQ (reference sequence). CDR3 length equals 17 residues. The CDR3 bases are TGTGCCAGCAGCTTACGTGGGACTAGCGGGGCCTACAATGAGCAGTTCTTC. It specifies CASSLRGTSGAYNEQFF.

J is TRBJ2-5 and V is TRBV12-3 or TRBV12-4, with 8 positions matching TRBD2. This CDR3 contains 15 residues. V dropped 5 bases and J dropped 11; count of bases not matched to a gene: 16. CDR3 sequence: CASSARTSSYNEQYF. The CDR3 DNA reads as TGTGCCAGCAGTGCCAGGACTAGCTCCTACAATGAGCAGTACTTC.

V usage is TRBV12-3 or TRBV12-4 and J usage is TRBJ1-5, with D maybe TRBD1 (5 bases). The length of the CDR3 is 14 residues. With 6 bases removed from V and 2 bases from J, the gap between germline ends came to 11 bases. The CDR3 reads CASSSREGNQPQHF. The CDR3 coding sequence is TGTGCCAGCAGCAGCAGGGAAGGCAATCAGCCCCAGCATTTT.

The chain links TRBV20-1 to TRBJ1-5; TRBD1 might be the D (5 bases). Trimming cost V 6 bases and J 2 bases, with 14 bases left between them. The germline V gene has CDR1 DFQATT and CDR2 SNEGSKA (reference sequence). The CDR3 covers 14 residues. CDR3 in amino acids: CSAQGGSGNQPQHF. The CDR3 coding sequence is TGCAGTGCCCAGGGAGGGAGTGGCAATCAGCCCCAGCATTTT.

The V gene is TRBV29-1, the J gene TRBJ1-2; a weak D match, TRBD1 (5 bases). Looked up from germline, CDR1 is SQVTM and CDR2 is ANQGSEA. Trimming cost V 6 bases and J 5 bases, with 13 bases left between them. The CDR3 has 12 residues. Here the CDR3 DNA reads TGCAGCGTGACCGTAAGACAGTATGGCTACACCTTC. Residues: CSVTVRQYGYTF.

In its sample, this clonotype was seen once. The CDR3: CASSRRTGGIETQYF. CDR3 nucleotide sequence: TGTGCCAGCAGCCGTAGGACAGGGGGGATAGAGACCCAGTACTTC. This chain uses TRBV6-5 with TRBJ2-5; TRBD1 matches at 10 bases. The CDR3 totals 15 residues. The germline gives CDR1 MNHEY, CDR2 SVGAGI. The V segment lost 6 bases and the J segment 4 bases; nucleotides outside the gene matches: 8.

The sample holds a few counts of this clonotype. This may be a read error: a much more frequent sequence differs by one nucleotide. V is TRBV7-9 and J is TRBJ2-3, with TRBD2 matching 7 bases. CDR3 length equals 14 residues. Losses at the gene ends were 4 bases for V and 4 bases for J; bases not matched to a gene: 5. From germline, CDR1 is SEHNR and CDR2 FQNEAQ (reference sequence). The CDR3 DNA reads as TGTGCCAGCAGCTCTATAGGGAGGGCAGATACGCAGTATTTT. This codes for CASSSIGRADTQYF.

This clonotype was picked up many times. The chain couples TRBV25-1 to TRBJ2-1, with 10 bases matching TRBD1. Germline CDR1 and CDR2: MGHDK and SYGVNS. CDR3 length: 15 amino acids. V lost 5 bases and J lost 1; bases outside the gene matches: 2. Here the CDR3 DNA reads TGTGCCAGCAGTCGACAGGGGGCTTCCTACAATGAGCAGTTCTTC. Protein product: CASSRQGASYNEQFF.

The gene calls are TRBV7-9 and TRBJ1-4; a possible D gene is TRBD1 (5 bases). V lost 0 bases to trimming and J lost 8 bases, with 13 bases between them. The CDR3 sequence is 15 residues long. The germline CDR1 and CDR2 sequences are SEHNR and FQNEAQ (reference sequence). The CDR3, as DNA: TGTGCCAGCAGCTTAGCTGGTGGGTCAGGGGAAAAACTGTTTTTT. This sequence encodes CASSLAGGSGEKLFF.

This clonotype appeared many times. This chain uses TRBV7-3 with TRBJ2-1, with D possibly TRBD1 on 5 matching bases. The germline V gene encodes CDR1 SGHTA and CDR2 FQGTGA. Trimming left V 1 base short and J 9 bases short, with 10 bases between. The CDR3 sequence is 13 residues long. The CDR3 region has the DNA TGTGCCAGCAGCTTAATGCAGGGAAGTGAGCAGTTCTTC. It translates to CASSLMQGSEQFF.

With respect to this clonotype: Given a much more abundant clone one base away, this may be a read error. This chain joins TRBV12-3 or TRBV12-4 and TRBJ1-6; D unresolved. The CDR3 contains 13 residues. V gave up 5 bases and J gave up 8 bases, with 10 bases separating them. The CDR3 here is CASSVGSHSPLHF. DNA for the CDR3: TGTGCCAGCAGTGTAGGTAGTCATTCACCCCTCCACTTT.

The sample holds one count of this clonotype. The chain is built from TRBV27 and TRBJ2-7; 7 bases match TRBD1. With 0 bases clipped from V and 2 bases from J, the junction kept 4 bases outside the gene matches. In germline, CDR1 is MNHEY, CDR2 SMNVEV (reference sequence). The CDR3 length is 15 residues. CDR3 residues: CASSLSRQGAYEQYF. The CDR3 coding sequence is TGTGCCAGCAGTTTATCGCGGCAGGGGGCCTACGAGCAGTACTTC.

The sample holds a few counts of this clonotype. V is TRBV5-1 and J is TRBJ2-5; TRBD2 matches 12 bases. Germline CDR1 reads SGHRS; CDR2 reads YFSETQ. The ends lost 0 bases at V and 2 bases at J; junction bases unmatched: 5. This CDR3 contains 17 residues. CDR3 coding DNA: TGCGCCAGCAGCTTGGGACTAGCGGGGGAAGGTCAAGAGACCCAGTACTTC. Amino acids: CASSLGLAGEGQETQYF.

V usage is TRBV30 and J usage is TRBJ1-5; TRBD1 matches 7 bases. Trimming at V came to 0 bases and at J to 7 bases, leaving 3 bases not matched to a gene. There are 13 residues in the CDR3. Per the germline V gene, CDR1 is GTSNPN and CDR2 is SVGIG (reference sequence). The CDR3 loop is CAWSVQGVQPQHF. The CDR3 nucleotides are TGTGCCTGGAGTGTCCAGGGGGTCCAGCCCCAGCATTTT.

This clonotype has at least ten counts. This chain uses TRBV4-2 with TRBJ1-2; D is uncertain. The V and J ends lost 0 bases and 2 bases respectively, with 7 bases between them. Germline values: CDR1 LGHNA, CDR2 YNFKEQ. CDR3 length: 14 amino acids. CDR3 nucleotide sequence: TGTGCCAGCAGCCAAGAGCGGTGGAACTATGGCTACACCTTC. Amino acid sequence: CASSQERWNYGYTF.

The sample holds a few counts of this clonotype. J is TRBJ2-2 and V is TRBV10-3, with TRBD2 matching 10 bases. This CDR3 has 14 residues. With 10 bases clipped from V and 4 bases from J, the junction kept 6 bases outside the gene matches. Germline CDR1 reads ENHRY; CDR2 reads SYGVKD. The CDR3 is CATRLAGGTGELFF. The CDR3 region has the DNA TGTGCCACCAGACTAGCGGGCGGCACCGGGGAGCTGTTTTTT.

This clonotype was recorded only once. The CDR3 nucleotides are TGTGCCATCAGTTCCGCAGTAGCGGGGGGGCCGATCAATGAGCAGTTCTTC. It encodes CAISSAVAGGPINEQFF. This sequence joins TRBV10-3 and TRBJ2-1; TRBD2 matches 11 bases. This CDR3 has 17 amino acids. Germline V gene sequence: CDR1 ENHRY, CDR2 SYGVKD. J lost 6 bases, V lost 5 bases, and 12 bases had no gene match.

The chain carries TRBV14 and TRBJ2-7, with 8 bases matching TRBD2. From germline, CDR1 is SGHDN and CDR2 FVKESK. V trimming: 5 bases; J trimming: 7 bases; junction bases outside the gene matches: 13. CDR3 length equals 15 residues. The DNA for the CDR3 is TGTGCCAGCAGCTGGGACGGACTAGCCCACAATGAGCAGTACTTC. Protein sequence: CASSWDGLAHNEQYF.

In its sample, this clonotype was seen many times. One base away lies a much larger clone, so this may be a sequencing read error. V gene TRBV6-1 combines with J gene TRBJ2-5, with TRBD2 matching over 16 bases. Trimming took 8 bases from V and 11 from J; bases not matched to a gene: 17. CDR1 and CDR2 from the germline V gene are MNHNS and SASEGT. The CDR3 is 17 amino acids. The chain's CDR3 is CASWGLAGGLSSNEQYF. The CDR3, as DNA: TGTGCCAGCTGGGGACTAGCGGGAGGGCTCTCTTCCAATGAGCAGTACTTC.

The chain uses TRBV27 and TRBJ1-4; D gene uncertain. V lost 6 bases and J 5 bases, leaving 13 bases between the germline ends. The CDR3 extends over 14 amino acids. Germline values: CDR1 MNHEY, CDR2 SMNVEV (reference sequence). CDR3 sequence reads: CASSPDQINEKLFF. The CDR3 bases are TGTGCCAGCAGCCCTGACCAAATCAATGAAAAACTGTTTTTT.

Details on this clonotype: Since a much larger clone is just one base distant, this may be a read error. It is likely a read error, because the conserved phenylalanine at the end of the CDR3 is missing. The J gene is TRBJ1-6, the V gene TRBV11-2, with 9 bases that match TRBD1. Trimming took 5 bases from V and 3 from J; bases not matched to a gene: 8. This CDR3 comprises 17 residues. Germline V lookup: CDR1 SGHAT, CDR2 FQNNGV. The CDR3 DNA reads TGTGCCAGCAGCCTCACAGGGGGCTGGGACTATAATTCACCCCTCCACTTA. It specifies CASSLTGGWDYNSPLHL.

With respect to this clonotype: This may arise from a read error, as a much more abundant clone is one base away. The rearrangement links TRBV19 to TRBJ2-7, with unresolved D. CDR1 LNHDA and CDR2 SQIVND come from the germline V gene (reference sequence). This CDR3 comprises 13 residues. V was trimmed by 3 bases and J by 7 bases, leaving 13 bases between them. CDR3 nucleotide sequence: TGTGCCAGTAGTATCGAAAGAGGCAATGAGCAGTACTTC. It translates to CASSIERGNEQYF.

This chain's CDR3 is CASSPAGTVHETQYF. CDR3 coding DNA: TGTGCCAGCTCACCGGCCGGGACAGTCCATGAGACCCAGTACTTC. The J gene is TRBJ2-5, the V gene TRBV18; 7 bases are a match to TRBD1. The CDR3 has 15 amino acids. V was clipped by 3 bases and J by 5 bases; unmatched bases: 9. Per the germline V gene, CDR1 is KGHSH and CDR2 is LQKENI.

V usage is TRBV4-1 and J usage is TRBJ2-1; the match to TRBD2 covers 8 bases. Germline V gene sequence: CDR1 MGHRA, CDR2 YSYEKL. The CDR3 is 17 residues long. Losses at the gene ends were 0 bases for V and 8 bases for J; bases not matched to a gene: 12. CDR3 amino acids: CASSQDWSGGGMDEQFF. The CDR3 bases are TGCGCCAGCAGCCAAGATTGGAGCGGGGGTGGGATGGATGAGCAGTTCTTC.